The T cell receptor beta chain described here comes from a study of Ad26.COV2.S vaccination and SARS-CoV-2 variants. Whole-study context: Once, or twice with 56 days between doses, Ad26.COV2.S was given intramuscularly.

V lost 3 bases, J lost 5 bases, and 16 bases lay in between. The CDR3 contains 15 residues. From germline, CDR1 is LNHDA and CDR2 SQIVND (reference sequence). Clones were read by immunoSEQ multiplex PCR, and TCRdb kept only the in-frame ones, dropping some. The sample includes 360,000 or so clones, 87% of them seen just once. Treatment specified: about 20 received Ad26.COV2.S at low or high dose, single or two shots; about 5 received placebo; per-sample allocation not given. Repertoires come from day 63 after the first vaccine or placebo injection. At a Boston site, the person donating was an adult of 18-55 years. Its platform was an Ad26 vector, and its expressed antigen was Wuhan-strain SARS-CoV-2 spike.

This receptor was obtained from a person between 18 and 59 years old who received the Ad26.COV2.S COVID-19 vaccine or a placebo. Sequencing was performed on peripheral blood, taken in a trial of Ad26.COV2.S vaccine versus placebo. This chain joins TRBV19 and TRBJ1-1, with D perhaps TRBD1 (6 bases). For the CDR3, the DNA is TGTGCCAGTAGTATGAACCCACAGGGCGCTACTGAAGCTTTCTTT. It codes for CASSMNPQGATEAFF. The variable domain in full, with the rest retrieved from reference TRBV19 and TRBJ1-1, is DGGITQSPKYLFRKEGQNVTLSCEQNLNHDAMYWYRQDPGQGLRLIYYSQIVNDFQKGDIAEGYSVSREKKESFPLTVTSAQKNPTAFYLCASSMNPQGATEAFFGQGTRLTVV.